This entry concerns a single T cell receptor (beta chain). The CDR3 contains 13 residues. Trimming took 5 bases from V and 3 from J, leaving 10 bases between them. Germline V gives CDR1 LNHDA, CDR2 SQIVND (reference sequence). This specimen comes from a study of T cell repertoires in ileal Crohn's disease. TCRdb's copy holds only in-frame clones and misses some; the assay was immunoSEQ multiplex PCR. The profile shows around 2,000 clones, about 70% of them singletons. The source of this sequence is an adult with Crohn's disease. Sequencing was carried out using ileal tissue. The chain has TRBV19 and TRBJ1-1; maybe TRBD1 (5 bases). Here the CDR3 DNA reads TGTGCCAGTAGTTTTATAGGGGACACTGAAGCTTTCTTT. Its translation: CASSFIGDTEAFF.